The clone carrying this T cell receptor (beta chain) was found a few times. The data are from a study of blood T cell repertoires in COVID-19. Overall study: Sites in the United States, Italy and Spain provided acute and convalescent COVID-19 samples.

The Seattle patients, enrolled during active infection, were followed longitudinally. Per the original methods: It was from reference gene primer amplification that nucleated cell counts were estimated. Method: immunoSEQ multiplex PCR; TCRdb's copy keeps in-frame clones and lacks some. V, J and clone size are those of that table, while D and trimming were read from the DNA. Among approximately 300,000 clones listed, just under 90% were seen once. This sequence was found in a woman between 45 and 60 years old with COVID-19, enrolled during active disease. The material sequenced was peripheral blood.

The CDR3 reads CATSRADRGLGYTF. CDR3 DNA sequence: TGTGCCACCAGCAGAGCGGACAGGGGGCTTGGCTACACCTTC. The J gene is TRBJ1-2, the V gene TRBV15, with 11 positions matching TRBD1. Germline CDR1 LNHNV, CDR2 YYDKDF (reference sequence). The CDR3 covers 14 residues. V trimming: 1 base; J trimming: 7 bases; junction bases outside the gene matches: 2.